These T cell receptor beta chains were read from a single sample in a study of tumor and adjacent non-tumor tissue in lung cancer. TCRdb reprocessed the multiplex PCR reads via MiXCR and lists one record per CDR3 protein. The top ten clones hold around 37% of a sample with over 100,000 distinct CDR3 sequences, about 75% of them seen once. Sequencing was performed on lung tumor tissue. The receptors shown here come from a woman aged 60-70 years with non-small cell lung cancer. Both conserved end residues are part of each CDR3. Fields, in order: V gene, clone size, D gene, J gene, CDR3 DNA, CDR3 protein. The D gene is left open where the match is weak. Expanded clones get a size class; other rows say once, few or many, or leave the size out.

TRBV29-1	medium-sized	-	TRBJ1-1	TGCAGCGGGGGTATGGGGGCAGAAGCTTTCTTT	CSGGMGAEAFF
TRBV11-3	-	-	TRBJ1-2	TGTGCCAGCAGCCTGGTGGACGAAGGCTACACCTTC	CASSLVDEGYTF
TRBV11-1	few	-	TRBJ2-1	TGTGCCAGCAGCTACTCCGGCTACAATGAGCAGTTCTTC	CASSYSGYNEQFF
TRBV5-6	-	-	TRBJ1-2	TGTGCCAGCAGCTTGATGACAGGAGGGGTCTGGGGCTACACGTTC	CASSLMTGGVWGYTF
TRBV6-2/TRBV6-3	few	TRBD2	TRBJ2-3	TGTGCCAGCAGTTACGGGACTAGCTCTGACACAGATACGCAGTATTTT	CASSYGTSSDTDTQYF
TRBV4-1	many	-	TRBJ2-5	TGCGCCAGCAGCCGGCAATATACAGGGAAAGAGACCCAGTACTTC	CASSRQYTGKETQYF
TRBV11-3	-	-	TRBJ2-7	TGTCCTAGCAGCTTAGATACGGGAACCTACGAGCAATACTTC	CPSSLDTGTYEQYF
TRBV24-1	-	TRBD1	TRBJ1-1	TGTGCCACCAGTGATCCGGCTACAGGGGGAGCTGAAGCTTTCTTT	CATSDPATGGAEAFF
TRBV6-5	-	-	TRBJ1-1	TGTGCCAGCAGCTTAGCCGGGACAAGTGCTGAAGCTTCCTTT	CASSLAGTSAEASF
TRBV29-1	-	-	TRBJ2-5	TGCAGCGTTGAAGTTCGGAAAACCAAGTACTTC	CSVEVRKTKYF
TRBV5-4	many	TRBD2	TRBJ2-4	TGTGCCAGCAGCTTGGAACTAGCGGGAGGGATAGCCAAAAACATTCAGTACTTC	CASSLELAGGIAKNIQYF
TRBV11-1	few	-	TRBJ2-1	TGTGCCAGCAGGTCTACGCGAGGGGCTTACAATAAGCAGTTCTTT	CASRSTRGAYNKQFF
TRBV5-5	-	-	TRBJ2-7	TGTGCCAGCAGCTTGGGTTTGCTGGAGCAGTACTTC	CASSLGLLEQYF
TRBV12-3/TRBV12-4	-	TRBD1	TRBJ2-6	TGTGCCAGCATGAGGACAGGGGGCGAGCCTGGGACCAACGTCCTGACTTTC	CASMRTGGEPGTNVLTF